These T cell receptor beta chains were read from a single sample in a study of regulatory T cells in long-lasting Graves disease. TCRdb re-called the multiplex PCR reads through MiXCR, storing one row per CDR3 protein. The repertoire consists of a few hundred thousand distinct CDR3 sequences, with about 17% occurring once and the leading ten covering less than 15%. These data were also filed under a second study, of T cells in Graves' hyperthyroidism and ophthalmopathy.

Sample: peripheral blood mononuclear cells (PBMCs), taken at new diagnosis, from a patient treated with antithyroid drugs. These receptors were collected from a woman in her twenties or thirties with Graves disease. Both conserved end residues are part of each CDR3. D genes are given only for firm matches. Clone sizes are given selectively: once, few, many, or a class where the clone is expanded.

>TRBJ2-2|many|16|-|TRBV12-3/TRBV12-4
CASSLRGRLYTGELFF
TGTGCCAGCAGTTTACGTGGCCGATTGTACACCGGGGAGCTGTTTTTT
>TRBJ2-3|many|15|-|TRBV5-1
CASRFLVSGTDTQYF
TGCGCCAGCAGGTTCTTAGTGTCAGGGACAGATACGCAGTATTTT
>TRBJ2-6|many|13|-|TRBV7-2
CASRHSGANVLTF
TGTGCCAGCAGACACTCTGGGGCCAACGTCCTGACTTTC
>TRBJ2-5|many|15|-|TRBV2
CASRWRTGTKETQYF
TGTGCCAGCAGGTGGCGGACAGGGACTAAAGAGACCCAGTACTTC
>TRBJ2-3|many|16|TRBD2|TRBV9
CASSDLAGARSDTQYF
TGTGCCAGCAGCGATCTAGCGGGGGCTCGCAGTGATACGCAGTATTTT
>TRBJ1-5|many|17|-|TRBV7-2
CASSLEGGTYSNQPQHF
TGTGCCAGCAGCTTAGAGGGGGGGACGTATAGCAATCAGCCCCAGCATTTT
>TRBJ1-1|many|15|-|TRBV2
CASMPGDTLGTEAFF
TGTGCCAGCATGCCAGGGGACACCCTTGGGACTGAAGCTTTCTTT
>TRBJ2-7|many|16|TRBD2|TRBV20-1
CSATRNSGTRFSEQYF
TGCAGTGCTACCAGAAACTCCGGGACTAGATTCTCCGAGCAGTACTTC
>TRBJ2-7|many|11|-|TRBV11-2
CASSAHYEQYF
TGTGCCAGCAGCGCTCACTACGAGCAGTACTTC
>TRBJ2-1|-|16|TRBD1|TRBV6-2/TRBV6-3
CASSYSDRGSYNEQFF
TGTGCCAGCAGTTACTCGGACAGGGGGTCCTACAATGAGCAGTTCTTC
>TRBJ1-1|many|13|-|TRBV20-1
CSARLGIGGEAFF
TGCAGTGCTAGATTAGGGATCGGCGGTGAAGCTTTCTTT
>TRBJ1-6|-|17|TRBD1|TRBV20-1
CSARVSGTGVVNSPLHF
TGCAGTGCTAGAGTCTCCGGGACAGGGGTTGTAAATTCACCCCTCCACTTT
>TRBJ2-3|many|14|-|TRBV5-1
CASSLGQSKDTQYF
TGCGCCAGCAGCTTGGGACAGTCCAAAGATACGCAGTATTTT
>TRBJ1-4|many|16|-|TRBV19
CASHPGGVSVNEKLFF
TGTGCCAGCCATCCCGGCGGGGTCAGCGTTAATGAAAAACTGTTTTTT
>TRBJ2-7|many|13|TRBD1|TRBV10-3
CAISRTGGHEQYF
TGTGCCATCAGTAGAACAGGGGGCCACGAGCAGTACTTC
>TRBJ2-7|many|17|TRBD2|TRBV13
CASSLAPSSGAFYEQYF
TGTGCCAGCAGCTTAGCCCCCTCTAGCGGGGCCTTCTACGAGCAGTACTTC
>TRBJ2-5|few|16|TRBD2|TRBV4-1
CASSQDSAGGGETQYF
TGCGCCAGCAGCCAAGATTCGGCGGGGGGGGGGGAGACCCAGTACTTC
>TRBJ2-1|-|12|-|TRBV5-6
CASSFMVDEQFF
TGTGCCAGCAGCTTCATGGTGGATGAGCAGTTCTTC
>TRBJ1-5|many|19|-|TRBV7-6
CASTLPESGSVYSNQPQHF
TGTGCCAGCACCCTCCCCGAGTCAGGGTCCGTATATAGCAATCAGCCCCAGCATTTT
>TRBJ2-1|-|11|-|TRBV20-1
CSAIQKNEQLF
TGCAGTGCTATCCAGAAGAATGAGCAGCTCTTC
>TRBJ2-3|many|16|-|TRBV2
CASSDVTSFGTDTQYF
TGTGCCAGCAGTGACGTCACTAGTTTCGGCACAGATACGCAGTATTTT
>TRBJ1-1|many|10|-|TRBV2
CASRGGEAFF
TGTGCCAGCAGGGGGGGTGAAGCTTTCTTT